Below are 3 T cell receptor beta chains sequenced from a single sample in a study of cytomegalovirus exposure and HLA in healthy donors. This PCR relied on a set of 60 Vbeta primers and 13 Jbeta primers. The method was immunoSEQ multiplex PCR; TCRdb's version includes in-frame clones alone and lacks a portion of them. The data hold under 200,000 clones, with approximately 81% observed a single time. The sample consisted of PBMCs. The receptors were gathered from a man between 18 and 35 years old in good health and CMV-seronegative.

This chain links TRBV6-5 with TRBJ1-1, with D uncertain. V was trimmed by 6 bases and J by 1 base, leaving 6 bases between them. Germline V gives CDR1 MNHEY, CDR2 SVGAGI. This CDR3 is 12 amino acids long. CDR3 protein: CASRWANTEAFF. The CDR3 DNA reads as TGTGCCAGCAGGTGGGCGAACACTGAAGCTTTCTTT.

This sequence joins TRBV6-1 and TRBJ2-2; no reliable D call. Germline CDR1 is MNHNS and CDR2 is SASEGT. CDR3 size: 13 residues. Trimming took 7 bases from V and 1 from J, leaving 7 bases between them. The CDR3 DNA is TGTGCCAGCAAAGCAGGGAACACCGGGGAGCTGTTTTTT. It yields the protein CASKAGNTGELFF.

V and J are TRBV12-5 and TRBJ2-1; D unresolved. Between the trimmed V and J ends, which lost 5 bases and 7 bases, there was a span of 9 bases. This CDR3 is built from 12 residues. Germline loops: CDR1 LGHNT, CDR2 FRNRAP. DNA for the CDR3: TGTGCTAGTGGTCGCAGGTTAAATGAGCAGTTCTTC. It is translated as CASGRRLNEQFF.